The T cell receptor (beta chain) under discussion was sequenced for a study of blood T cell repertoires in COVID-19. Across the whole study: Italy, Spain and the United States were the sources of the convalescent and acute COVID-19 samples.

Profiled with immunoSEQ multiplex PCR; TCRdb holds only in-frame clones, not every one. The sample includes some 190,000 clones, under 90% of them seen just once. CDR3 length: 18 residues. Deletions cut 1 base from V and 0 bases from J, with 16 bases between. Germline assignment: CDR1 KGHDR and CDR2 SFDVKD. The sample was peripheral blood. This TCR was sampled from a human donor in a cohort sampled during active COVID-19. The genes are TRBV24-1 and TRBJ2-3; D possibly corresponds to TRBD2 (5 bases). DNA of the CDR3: TGTGCCACCAGTGATTTCGTCGGACTGTCAACTAGCACAGATACGCAGTATTTT. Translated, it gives CATSDFVGLSTSTDTQYF.